A single sample is the source of the 14 T cell receptor beta chains below, sequenced in a study of blood T cell repertoires in COVID-19. Here immunoSEQ multiplex PCR was the method, and the copy in TCRdb shows in-frame clones only, minus some. Counted here are fewer than 400,000 clones, just over 85% occurring once; the ten biggest clones make up about 4.2%. Sequencing was done on a sample of PBMCs or T cells enriched from blood (not recorded which). All receptors come from a man in his thirties or forties who had recovered from COVID-19.

The chain employs TRBV5-1 and TRBJ2-5; the D gene is possibly TRBD2 (6 bases). Trimming cost V 4 bases and J 5 bases, with 9 bases left between them. CDR3 length: 12 residues. CDR1 and CDR2 (germline): SGHRS, YFSETQ. The CDR3, as DNA: TGCGCCAGCAGCGGGGGGTTGGAGACCCAGTACTTC. Its translation is CASSGGLETQYF.

The chain links TRBV19 to TRBJ1-2; 12 bases are shared with TRBD1. Germline trimming cut 3 bases from V and 4 bases from J; bases unmatched to any gene: 9. Germline values: CDR1 LNHDA, CDR2 SQIVND (reference sequence). CDR3 length: 17 amino acids. CDR3 loop: CASSMSPGQGATYGYTF. CDR3 sequence (DNA): TGTGCCAGTAGTATGTCCCCGGGACAGGGGGCGACCTATGGCTACACCTTC.

The chain uses TRBV4-1 and TRBJ2-1, with 10 bases aligning to TRBD2. Trimming cost V 1 base and J 2 bases; bases outside gene matches: 8. Germline CDR1 MGHRA, CDR2 YSYEKL. This CDR3 comprises 18 residues. CDR3 nucleotides: TGCGCCAGCAGCCAAGTAGCGGGAGGTATCCGGGCCTACAATGAGCAGTTCTTC. Amino acids: CASSQVAGGIRAYNEQFF.

The V call is TRBV4-1, the J call TRBJ2-3; 10 nucleotides agree with TRBD2. The V segment lost 1 base and the J segment 0 bases; nucleotides outside the gene matches: 13. Germline V CDR1 and CDR2: MGHRA, YSYEKL. This CDR3 region has 20 residues. In DNA, the CDR3 is TGCGCCAGCAGCCAAGGACGGCTAGCGGGAGCGGGACCTAGCACAGATACGCAGTATTTT. It specifies CASSQGRLAGAGPSTDTQYF.

The chain is built from TRBV19 and TRBJ2-1; TRBD2 aligns across 10 bases. CDR3 length: 17 amino acids. J lost 6 bases, V lost 6 bases, and 14 bases had no gene match. Germline V lookup: CDR1 LNHDA, CDR2 SQIVND (reference sequence). In DNA form, the CDR3 reads TGTGCCAGTAGGGAGGGGGCGAGGACTAGCGGCCGCAATGAGCAGTTCTTC. It is translated as CASREGARTSGRNEQFF. Supplemented by reference TRBV19 and TRBJ2-1, the full variable domain reads DGGITQSPKYLFRKEGQNVTLSCEQNLNHDAMYWYRQDPGQGLRLIYYSQIVNDFQKGDIAEGYSVSREKKESFPLTVTSAQKNPTAFYLCASREGARTSGRNEQFFGPGTRLTVL.

The chain uses TRBV28 and TRBJ1-3; D remains ambiguous. The CDR3 runs 19 residues. V gave up 5 bases and J gave up 2 bases, with 25 bases separating them. Germline CDR1 and CDR2: MDHEN and SYDVKM. As DNA, the CDR3 is TGTGCCAGCAGTCCCTTTCCCTGGAGGGCGATATGGACTGGAAACACCATATATTTT. It yields the protein CASSPFPWRAIWTGNTIYF.

This chain links TRBV7-2 with TRBJ2-3; TRBD2 agrees at 9 bases. Germline trimming cut 5 bases from V and 3 bases from J; bases unmatched to any gene: 12. The CDR3 extends over 17 amino acids. From germline, CDR1 is SGHTA and CDR2 FQGNSA. The CDR3 bases are TGTGCCAGCAGCCCGCTGGCTGCGGGGGGGCCAACAGATACGCAGTATTTT. Its translation is CASSPLAAGGPTDTQYF.

This clone was observed a few times. The chain employs TRBV10-1 and TRBJ2-6, with TRBD1 matching over 7 bases. V trimming: 6 bases; J trimming: 0 bases; junction bases outside the gene matches: 5. Germline lookup yields CDR1 WNHNN and CDR2 SYGVQD (reference sequence). This CDR3 has 16 amino acids. DNA of the CDR3: TGCGCCAGCAGCAGGGACAGCAGCTCTGGGGCCAACGTCCTGACTTTC. Translation: CASSRDSSSGANVLTF.

This clone was recorded once. The chain couples TRBV7-2 to TRBJ2-7, with 7 bases that match TRBD1. The CDR3 covers 13 residues. Germline V lookup: CDR1 SGHTA, CDR2 FQGNSA. Trimming took 4 bases from V and 2 from J; bases not matched to a gene: 2. CDR3 region: CASSYGQAYEQYF. For the CDR3, the DNA is TGTGCCAGCAGCTACGGACAGGCCTACGAGCAGTACTTC.

This clone has more than one count but fewer than ten. The gene calls are TRBV2 and TRBJ2-3; 9 nucleotides agree with TRBD2. This CDR3 has 14 amino acids. Germline V gene data show CDR1 as SNHLY and CDR2 as FYNNEI. V lost 8 bases and J lost 3; bases outside the gene matches: 6. DNA for the CDR3: TGTGCCAGCGGCTCTAGCGGGGCGACAGATACGCAGTATTTT. Translated: CASGSSGATDTQYF.

Comment on this clone: The junction shows a germline mismatch at one end, possibly a read error. The chain carries TRBV28 and TRBJ2-1, with TRBD1 matching 8 bases. The CDR3 consists of 13 residues. Germline CDR1 is MDHEN and CDR2 is SYDVKM. The CDR3 spells CASTIGQGFPPLF. The CDR3 nucleotides read TGTGCCAGCACTATTGGACAGGGCTTTCCCCCCCTCTTC.

The rearrangement uses TRBV10-1 and TRBJ2-7; weak D call: TRBD2 (5 bases). The V end was cut by 3 bases, the J end by 2 bases, with 14 bases between. Germline V CDR1 and CDR2: WNHNN, SYGVQD (reference sequence). The CDR3 covers 15 residues. The CDR3 is CASSEGSETPYEQYF. The CDR3 DNA sequence: TGCGCCAGCAGTGAAGGGAGCGAGACCCCCTACGAGCAGTACTTC.

The V gene is TRBV15, the J gene TRBJ1-1; 7 positions match TRBD1. This CDR3 spans 15 amino acids. Unmatched junction bases numbered 5, after V lost 3 bases and J lost 1 base. The germline gives CDR1 LNHNV, CDR2 YYDKDF (reference sequence). CDR3 nucleotides: TGTGCCACCAGCAGCAACAGGGGAAGGAACACTGAAGCTTTCTTT. Protein sequence: CATSSNRGRNTEAFF.

The chain recombines TRBV2 with TRBJ1-3, with 7 bases fitting TRBD1. Germline V gene data show CDR1 as SNHLY and CDR2 as FYNNEI. This CDR3 spans 13 amino acids. Unmatched junction bases numbered 7, after V lost 6 bases and J lost 8 bases. In DNA form, the CDR3 reads TGTGCCAGCAGATTAGACAGGGTGGACACCATATATTTT. Encoded protein: CASRLDRVDTIYF.